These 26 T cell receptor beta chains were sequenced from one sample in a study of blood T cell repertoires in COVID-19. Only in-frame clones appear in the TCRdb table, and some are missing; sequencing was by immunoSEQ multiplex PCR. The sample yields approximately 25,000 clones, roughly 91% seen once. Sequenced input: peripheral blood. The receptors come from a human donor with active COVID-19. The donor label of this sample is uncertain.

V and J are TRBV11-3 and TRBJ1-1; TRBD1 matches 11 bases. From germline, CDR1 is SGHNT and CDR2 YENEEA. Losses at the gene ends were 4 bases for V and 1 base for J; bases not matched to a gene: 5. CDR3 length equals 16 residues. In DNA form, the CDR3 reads TGTGCCAGCAGCTACGGGACAGGGGGACGGAACACTGAAGCTTTCTTT. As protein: CASSYGTGGRNTEAFF.

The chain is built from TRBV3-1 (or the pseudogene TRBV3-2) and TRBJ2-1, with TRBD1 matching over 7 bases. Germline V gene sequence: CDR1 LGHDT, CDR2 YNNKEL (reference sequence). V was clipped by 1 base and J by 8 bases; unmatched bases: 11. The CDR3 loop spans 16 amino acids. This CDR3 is CASSQGRDRATYEQFF. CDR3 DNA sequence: TGTGCCAGCAGCCAAGGACGCGACAGGGCGACATATGAGCAGTTCTTC.

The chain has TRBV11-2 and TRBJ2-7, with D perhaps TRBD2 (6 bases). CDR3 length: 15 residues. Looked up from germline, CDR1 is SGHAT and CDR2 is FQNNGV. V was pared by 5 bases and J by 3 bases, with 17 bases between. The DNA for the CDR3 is TGTGCCAGCAGCGAGGGGACCGGGAGATTCTACGAGCAGTACTTC. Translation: CASSEGTGRFYEQYF.

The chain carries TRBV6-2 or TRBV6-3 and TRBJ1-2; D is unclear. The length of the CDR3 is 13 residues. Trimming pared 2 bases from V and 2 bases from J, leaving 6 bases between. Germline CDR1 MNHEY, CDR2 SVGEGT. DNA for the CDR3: TGTGCCAGCAGTTACGGGCAGAACTATGGCTACACCTTC. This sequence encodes CASSYGQNYGYTF.

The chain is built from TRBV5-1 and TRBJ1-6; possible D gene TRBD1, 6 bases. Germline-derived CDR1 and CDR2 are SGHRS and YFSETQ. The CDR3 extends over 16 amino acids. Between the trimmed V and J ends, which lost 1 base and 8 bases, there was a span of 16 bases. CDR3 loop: CASSLSTTGLDSPLHF. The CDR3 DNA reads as TGCGCCAGCAGCTTGTCCACAACAGGGTTGGATTCACCCCTCCACTTT.

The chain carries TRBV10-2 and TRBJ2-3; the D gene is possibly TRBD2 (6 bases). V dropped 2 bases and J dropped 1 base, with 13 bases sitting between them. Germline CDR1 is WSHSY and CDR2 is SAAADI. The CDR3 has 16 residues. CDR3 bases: TGCGCCAGCAGTGAGCGGAGGGCCTTTGGCACAGATACGCAGTATTTT. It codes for CASSERRAFGTDTQYF.

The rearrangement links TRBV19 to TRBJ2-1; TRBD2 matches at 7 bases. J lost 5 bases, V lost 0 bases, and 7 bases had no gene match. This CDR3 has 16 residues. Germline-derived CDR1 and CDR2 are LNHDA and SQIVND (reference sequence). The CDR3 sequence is CASSIEERTRNNEQFF. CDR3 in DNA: TGTGCCAGTAGTATAGAAGAACGGACTAGGAACAATGAGCAGTTCTTC.

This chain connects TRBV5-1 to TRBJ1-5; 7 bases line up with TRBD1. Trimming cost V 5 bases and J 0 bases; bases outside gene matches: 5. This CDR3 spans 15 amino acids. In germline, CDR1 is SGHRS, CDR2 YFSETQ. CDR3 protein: CASRETGYSNQPQHF. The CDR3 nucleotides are TGCGCCAGCAGAGAGACAGGGTATAGCAATCAGCCCCAGCATTTT.

Here the CDR3 reads CASSLERGGSYGYTF. The DNA for the CDR3 is TGCGCCAGCAGCTTGGAACGAGGGGGCTCCTATGGCTACACCTTC. The chain recombines TRBV5-1 with TRBJ1-2; TRBD1 agrees at 7 bases. The CDR3 runs 15 residues. The trim removed 0 bases at V and 4 bases at J, leaving 6 bases unmatched. Germline values: CDR1 SGHRS, CDR2 YFSETQ.

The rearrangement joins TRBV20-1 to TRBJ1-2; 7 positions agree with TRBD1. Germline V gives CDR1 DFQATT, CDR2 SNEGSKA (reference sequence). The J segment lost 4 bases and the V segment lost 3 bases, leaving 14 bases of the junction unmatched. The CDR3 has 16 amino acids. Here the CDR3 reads CSASSAGGVKAYGYTF. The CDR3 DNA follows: TGCAGTGCTAGTTCCGCAGGGGGAGTTAAAGCCTATGGCTACACCTTC.

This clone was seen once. The CDR3 here is CASGETGWVYF. As DNA, the CDR3 is TGTGCCAGCGGGGAGACTGGCTGGGTGTACTTC. The rearrangement links TRBV25-1 to TRBJ2-5, with D perhaps matching TRBD2 (5 bases). From germline, CDR1 is MGHDK and CDR2 SYGVNS. Trimming took off 8 bases at V and 13 bases at J, with 17 bases between the two ends. The CDR3 consists of 11 residues.

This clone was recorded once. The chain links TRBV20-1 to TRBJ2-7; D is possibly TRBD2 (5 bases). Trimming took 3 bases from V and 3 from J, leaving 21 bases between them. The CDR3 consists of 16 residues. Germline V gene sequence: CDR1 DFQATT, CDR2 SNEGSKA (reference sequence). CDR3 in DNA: TGCAGTGCTAGTCCCGTCGTCCAGCGGTCAAACTACGAGCAGTACTTC. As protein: CSASPVVQRSNYEQYF.

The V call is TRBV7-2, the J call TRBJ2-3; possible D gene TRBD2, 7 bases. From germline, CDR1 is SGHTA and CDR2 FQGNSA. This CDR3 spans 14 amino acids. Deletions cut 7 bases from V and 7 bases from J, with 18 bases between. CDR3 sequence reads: CASIPRGAPYTQYF. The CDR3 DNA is TGTGCCAGCATCCCCCGGGGGGCCCCCTATACGCAGTATTTT. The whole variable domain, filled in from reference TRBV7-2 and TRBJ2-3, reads GAGVSQSPSNKVTEKGKDVELRCDPISGHTALYWYRQSLGQGLEFLIYFQGNSAPDKSGLPSDRFSAERTGGSVSTLTIQRTQQEDSAVYLCASIPRGAPYTQYFGPGTRLTVL.

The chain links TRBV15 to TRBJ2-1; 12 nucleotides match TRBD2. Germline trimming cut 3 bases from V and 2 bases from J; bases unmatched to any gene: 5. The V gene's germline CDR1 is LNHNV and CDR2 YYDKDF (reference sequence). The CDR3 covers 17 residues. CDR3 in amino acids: CATSSLAGGGAYNEQFF. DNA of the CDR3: TGTGCCACCAGCAGCCTAGCGGGAGGGGGAGCCTACAATGAGCAGTTCTTC.

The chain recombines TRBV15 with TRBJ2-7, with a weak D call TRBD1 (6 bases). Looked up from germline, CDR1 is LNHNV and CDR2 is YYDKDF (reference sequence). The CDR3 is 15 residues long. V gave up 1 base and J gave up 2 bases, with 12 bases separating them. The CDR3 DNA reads TGTGCCACCAGCAGAGTCACAGGGATCCCCTACGAGCAGTACTTC. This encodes CATSRVTGIPYEQYF.

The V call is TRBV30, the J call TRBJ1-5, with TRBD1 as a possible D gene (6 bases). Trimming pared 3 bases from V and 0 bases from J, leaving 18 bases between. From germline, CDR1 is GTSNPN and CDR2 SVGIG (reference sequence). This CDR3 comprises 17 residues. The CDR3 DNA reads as TGTGCCTGGAGAGGAATGGGGGCGTCATATAGCAATCAGCCCCAGCATTTT. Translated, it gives CAWRGMGASYSNQPQHF.

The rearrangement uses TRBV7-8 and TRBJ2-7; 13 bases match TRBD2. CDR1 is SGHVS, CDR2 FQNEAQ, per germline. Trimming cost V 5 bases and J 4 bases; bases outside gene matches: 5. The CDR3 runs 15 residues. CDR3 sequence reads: CASSPLAGGQYEQYF. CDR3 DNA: TGTGCCAGCAGCCCACTAGCGGGAGGGCAGTACGAGCAGTACTTC.

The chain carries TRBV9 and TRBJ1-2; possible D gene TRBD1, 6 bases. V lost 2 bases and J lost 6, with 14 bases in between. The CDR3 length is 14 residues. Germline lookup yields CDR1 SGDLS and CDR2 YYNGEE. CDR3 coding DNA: TGTGCCAGCAGCGTTCCAGGGGATGTAGATGGCTACACCTTC. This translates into CASSVPGDVDGYTF.

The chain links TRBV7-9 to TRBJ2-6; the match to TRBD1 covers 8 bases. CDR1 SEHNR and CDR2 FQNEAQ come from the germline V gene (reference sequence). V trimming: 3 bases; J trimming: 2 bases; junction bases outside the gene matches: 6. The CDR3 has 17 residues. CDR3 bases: TGTGCCAGCAGCTTTAGACAGGGGCCAGCTGGGGCCAACGTCCTGACTTTC. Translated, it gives CASSFRQGPAGANVLTF.

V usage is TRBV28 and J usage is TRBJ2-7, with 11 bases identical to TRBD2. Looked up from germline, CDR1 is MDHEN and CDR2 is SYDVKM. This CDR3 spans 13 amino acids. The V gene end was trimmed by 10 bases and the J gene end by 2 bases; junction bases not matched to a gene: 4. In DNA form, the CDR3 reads TGTGCCACCTTAGCGGGAGGGACCTACGAGCAGTACTTC. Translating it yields CATLAGGTYEQYF.

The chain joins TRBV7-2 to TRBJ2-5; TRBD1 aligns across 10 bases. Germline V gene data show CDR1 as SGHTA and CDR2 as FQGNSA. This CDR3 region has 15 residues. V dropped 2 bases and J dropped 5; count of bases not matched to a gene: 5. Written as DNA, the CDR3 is TGTGCCAGCAGCTTAAGCAGACAGGGGGCGGAGACCCAGTACTTC. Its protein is CASSLSRQGAETQYF. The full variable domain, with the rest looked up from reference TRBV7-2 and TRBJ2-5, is GAGVSQSPSNKVTEKGKDVELRCDPISGHTALYWYRQSLGQGLEFLIYFQGNSAPDKSGLPSDRFSAERTGGSVSTLTIQRTQQEDSAVYLCASSLSRQGAETQYFGPGTRLLVL.

CDR3: CASSYLDGGTGTGELFF. CDR3 in DNA: TGTGCCAGCAGTTATCTTGACGGGGGGACGGGCACCGGGGAGCTGTTTTTT. This sequence joins TRBV6-2 or TRBV6-3 and TRBJ2-2; 7 nucleotides agree with TRBD2. The CDR3 spans 17 residues. Germline CDR1 MNHEY, CDR2 SVGEGT. Trimming cost V 3 bases and J 4 bases; bases outside gene matches: 11.

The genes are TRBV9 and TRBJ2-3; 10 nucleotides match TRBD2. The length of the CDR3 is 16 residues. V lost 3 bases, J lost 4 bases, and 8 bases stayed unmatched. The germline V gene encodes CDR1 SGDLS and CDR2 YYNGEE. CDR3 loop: CASSAKLAGSSDTQYF. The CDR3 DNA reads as TGTGCCAGCAGCGCAAAACTAGCGGGGTCCTCAGATACGCAGTATTTT.

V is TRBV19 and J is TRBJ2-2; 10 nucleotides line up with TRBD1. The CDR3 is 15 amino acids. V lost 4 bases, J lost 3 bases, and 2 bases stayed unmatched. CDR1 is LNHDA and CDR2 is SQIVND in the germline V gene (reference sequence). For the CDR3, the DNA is TGTGCCAGTAGTAAGGGACAGGGGTACACCGGGGAGCTGTTTTTT. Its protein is CASSKGQGYTGELFF.

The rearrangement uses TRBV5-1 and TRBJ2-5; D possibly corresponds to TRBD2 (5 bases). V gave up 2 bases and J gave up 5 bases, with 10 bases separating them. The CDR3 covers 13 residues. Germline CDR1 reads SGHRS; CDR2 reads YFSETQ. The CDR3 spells CASSFKGGETQYF. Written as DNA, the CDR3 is TGCGCCAGCAGCTTCAAAGGCGGGGAGACCCAGTACTTC.

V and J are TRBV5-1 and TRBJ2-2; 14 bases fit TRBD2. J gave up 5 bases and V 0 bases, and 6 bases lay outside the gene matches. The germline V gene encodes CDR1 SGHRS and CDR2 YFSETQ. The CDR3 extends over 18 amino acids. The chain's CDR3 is CASSLVGLAGVGTGELFF. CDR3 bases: TGCGCCAGCAGCTTGGTGGGACTAGCGGGAGTCGGGACCGGGGAGCTGTTTTTT.